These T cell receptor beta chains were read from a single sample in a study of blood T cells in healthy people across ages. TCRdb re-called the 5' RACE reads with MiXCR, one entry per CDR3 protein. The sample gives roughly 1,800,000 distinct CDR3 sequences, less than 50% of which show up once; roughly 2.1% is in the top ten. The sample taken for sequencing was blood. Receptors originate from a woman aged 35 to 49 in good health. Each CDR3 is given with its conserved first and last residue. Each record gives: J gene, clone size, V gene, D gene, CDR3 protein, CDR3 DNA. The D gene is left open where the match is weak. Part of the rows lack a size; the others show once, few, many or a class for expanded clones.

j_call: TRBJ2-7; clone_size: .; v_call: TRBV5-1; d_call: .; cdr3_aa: CASSLLLDVEAYEQYF; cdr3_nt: TGCGCCAGCAGCTTACTACTAGACGTGGAGGCCTACGAGCAGTACTTC
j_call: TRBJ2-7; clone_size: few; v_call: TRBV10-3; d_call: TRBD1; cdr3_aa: CAISRQGPEQYF; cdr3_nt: TGTGCCATCAGTAGACAGGGGCCCGAGCAGTACTTC
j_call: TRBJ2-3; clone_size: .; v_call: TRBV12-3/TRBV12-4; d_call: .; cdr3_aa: CASSLGPGWGTQYF; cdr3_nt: TGTGCCAGCAGTTTGGGTCCGGGGTGGGGTACGCAGTATTTT
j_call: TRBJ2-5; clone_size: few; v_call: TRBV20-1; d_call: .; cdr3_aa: CSAQTAAETQYF; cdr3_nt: TGCAGTGCGCAAACGGCCGCAGAGACCCAGTACTTC
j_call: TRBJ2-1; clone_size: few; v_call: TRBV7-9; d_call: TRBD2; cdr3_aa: CASSSDRPLLARPRNEQFF; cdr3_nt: TGTGCCAGCAGCTCCGATCGGCCTTTACTAGCGAGGCCCCGGAATGAGCAGTTCTTC
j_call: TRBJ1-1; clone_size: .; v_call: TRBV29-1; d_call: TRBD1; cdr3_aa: CSVSDREKAFF; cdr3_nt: TGCAGCGTTTCCGACAGGGAGAAAGCTTTCTTT
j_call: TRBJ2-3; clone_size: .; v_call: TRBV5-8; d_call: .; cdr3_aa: CASSLVTGPGGTDTQYF; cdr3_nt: TGTGCCAGCAGCTTGGTGACAGGACCGGGAGGCACAGATACGCAGTATTTT
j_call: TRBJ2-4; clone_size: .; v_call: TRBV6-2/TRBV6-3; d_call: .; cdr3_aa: CASSLGTPSVSIQYF; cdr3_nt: TGTGCCAGCAGTCTTGGGACGCCCTCGGTCAGCATTCAGTACTTC
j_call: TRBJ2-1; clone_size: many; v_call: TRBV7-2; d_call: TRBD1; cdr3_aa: CASSRQGNEQFF; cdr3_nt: TGTGCCAGCAGTAGACAGGGCAATGAGCAGTTCTTC
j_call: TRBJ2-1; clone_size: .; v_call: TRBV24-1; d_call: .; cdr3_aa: CATSPREGGSYNEQFF; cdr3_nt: TGTGCCACCAGTCCCAGAGAGGGGGGCTCCTACAATGAGCAGTTCTTC
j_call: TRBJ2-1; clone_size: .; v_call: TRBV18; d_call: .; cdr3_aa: CASSPGTMNEQFF; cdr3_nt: TGTGCCAGCTCCCCAGGGACGATGAATGAGCAGTTCTTC
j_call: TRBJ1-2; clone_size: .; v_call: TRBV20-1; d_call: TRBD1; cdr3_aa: CSASSDRAHYGYTF; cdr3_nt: TGCAGTGCTAGTTCAGACAGGGCCCACTATGGCTACACCTTC
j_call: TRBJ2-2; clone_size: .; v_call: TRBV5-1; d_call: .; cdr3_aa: CASSPFGDTGELFF; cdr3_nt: TGCGCCAGCAGCCCGTTTGGGGACACCGGGGAGCTGTTTTTT
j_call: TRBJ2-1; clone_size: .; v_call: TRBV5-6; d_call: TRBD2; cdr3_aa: CASSLAGLAGSYEQFF; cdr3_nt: TGTGCCAGCAGCTTGGCGGGGCTAGCGGGGTCCTATGAGCAGTTCTTC
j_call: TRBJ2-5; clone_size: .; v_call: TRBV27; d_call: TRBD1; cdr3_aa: CASSYRWTGYGYQETQYF; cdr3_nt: TGTGCCAGCAGTTATCGGTGGACAGGGTACGGGTACCAAGAGACCCAGTACTTC